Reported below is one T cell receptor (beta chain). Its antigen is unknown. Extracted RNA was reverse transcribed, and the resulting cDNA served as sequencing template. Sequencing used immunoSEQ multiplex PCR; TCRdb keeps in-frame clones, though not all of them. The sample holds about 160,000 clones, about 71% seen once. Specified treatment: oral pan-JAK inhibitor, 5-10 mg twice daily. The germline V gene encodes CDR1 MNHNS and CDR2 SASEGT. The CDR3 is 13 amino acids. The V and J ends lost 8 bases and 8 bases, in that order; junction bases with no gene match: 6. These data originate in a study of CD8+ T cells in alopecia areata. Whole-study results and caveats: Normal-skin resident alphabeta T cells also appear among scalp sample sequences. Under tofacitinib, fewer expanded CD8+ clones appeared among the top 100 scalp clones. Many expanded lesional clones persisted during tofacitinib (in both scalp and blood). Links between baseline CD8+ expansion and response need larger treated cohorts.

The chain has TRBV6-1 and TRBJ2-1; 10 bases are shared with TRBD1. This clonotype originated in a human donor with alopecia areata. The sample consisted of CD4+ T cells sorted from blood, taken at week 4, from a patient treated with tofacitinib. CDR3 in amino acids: CASSRDRGDEQFF. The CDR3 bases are TGTGCCAGCTCCCGGGACAGGGGCGATGAGCAGTTCTTC.